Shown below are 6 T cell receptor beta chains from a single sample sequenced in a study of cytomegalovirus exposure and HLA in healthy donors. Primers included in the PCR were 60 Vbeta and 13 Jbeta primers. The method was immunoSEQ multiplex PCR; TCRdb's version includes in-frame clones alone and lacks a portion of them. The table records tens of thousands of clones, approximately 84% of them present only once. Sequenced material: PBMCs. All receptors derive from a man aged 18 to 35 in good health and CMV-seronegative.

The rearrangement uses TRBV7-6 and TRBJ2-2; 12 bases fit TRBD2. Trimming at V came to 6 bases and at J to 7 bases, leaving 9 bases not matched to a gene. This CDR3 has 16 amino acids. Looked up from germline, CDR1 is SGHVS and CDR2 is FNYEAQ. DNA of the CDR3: TGTGCCAGCAGTCGGCTAGCGGGAGGGCCGGGCGGGGAGCTGTTTTTT. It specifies CASSRLAGGPGGELFF.

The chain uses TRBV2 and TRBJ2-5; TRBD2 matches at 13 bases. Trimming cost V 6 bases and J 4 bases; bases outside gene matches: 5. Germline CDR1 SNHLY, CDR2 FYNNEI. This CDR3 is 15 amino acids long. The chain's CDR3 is CASRGLAGLGETQYF. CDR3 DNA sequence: TGTGCCAGCAGGGGACTAGCGGGATTGGGAGAGACCCAGTACTTC.

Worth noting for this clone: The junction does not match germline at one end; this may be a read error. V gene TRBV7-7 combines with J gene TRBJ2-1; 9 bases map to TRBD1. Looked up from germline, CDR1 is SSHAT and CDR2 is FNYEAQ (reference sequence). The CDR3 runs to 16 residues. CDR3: CASSEDVGQGRYEQFF. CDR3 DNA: TGTGCTAGCAGCGAAGACGTCGGACAGGGGAGGTATGAGCAGTTCTTC.

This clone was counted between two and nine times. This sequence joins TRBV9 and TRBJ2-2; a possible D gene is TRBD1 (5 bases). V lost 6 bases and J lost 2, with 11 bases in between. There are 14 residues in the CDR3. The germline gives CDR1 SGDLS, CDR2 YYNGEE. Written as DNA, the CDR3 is TGTGCCAGCACCCCAGGGCTCAACACCGGGGAGCTGTTTTTT. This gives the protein CASTPGLNTGELFF.

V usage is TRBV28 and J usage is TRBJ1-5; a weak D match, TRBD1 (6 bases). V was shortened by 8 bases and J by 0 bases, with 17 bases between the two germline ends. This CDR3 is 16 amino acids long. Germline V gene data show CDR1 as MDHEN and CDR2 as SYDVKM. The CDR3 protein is CASWGHHSYSNQPQHF. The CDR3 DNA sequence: TGTGCCAGCTGGGGACATCATTCTTATAGCAATCAGCCCCAGCATTTT.

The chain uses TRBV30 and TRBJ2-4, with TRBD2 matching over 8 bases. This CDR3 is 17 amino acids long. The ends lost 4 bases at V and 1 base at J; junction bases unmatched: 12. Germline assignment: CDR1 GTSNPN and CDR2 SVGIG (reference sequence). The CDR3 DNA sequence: TGTGCCTGGACTAAAGCCGGGGGGGCGGAGGCCAAAAACATTCAGTACTTC. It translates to CAWTKAGGAEAKNIQYF.